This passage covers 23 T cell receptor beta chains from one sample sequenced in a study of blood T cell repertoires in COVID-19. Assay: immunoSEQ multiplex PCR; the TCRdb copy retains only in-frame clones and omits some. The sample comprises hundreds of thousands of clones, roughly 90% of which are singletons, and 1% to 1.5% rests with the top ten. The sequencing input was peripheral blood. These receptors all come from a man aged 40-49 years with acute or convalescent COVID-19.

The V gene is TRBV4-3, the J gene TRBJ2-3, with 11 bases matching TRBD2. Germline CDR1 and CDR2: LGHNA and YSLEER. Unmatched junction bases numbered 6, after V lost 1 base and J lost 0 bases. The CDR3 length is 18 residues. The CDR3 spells CASSQGNVAGGSTDTQYF. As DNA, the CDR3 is TGCGCCAGCAGCCAAGGAAACGTAGCGGGGGGGAGCACAGATACGCAGTATTTT.

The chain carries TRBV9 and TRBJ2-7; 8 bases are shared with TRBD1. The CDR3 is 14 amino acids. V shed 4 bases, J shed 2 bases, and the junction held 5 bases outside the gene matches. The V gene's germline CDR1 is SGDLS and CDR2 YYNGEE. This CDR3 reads CASSTGQGAYEQYF. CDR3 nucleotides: TGTGCCAGCAGCACCGGACAGGGAGCCTACGAGCAGTACTTC. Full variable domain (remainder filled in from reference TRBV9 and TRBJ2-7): DSGVTQTPKHLITATGQRVTLRCSPRSGDLSVYWYQQSLDQGLQFLIQYYNGEERAKGNILERFSAQQFPDLHSELNLSSLELGDSALYFCASSTGQGAYEQYFGPGTRLTVT.

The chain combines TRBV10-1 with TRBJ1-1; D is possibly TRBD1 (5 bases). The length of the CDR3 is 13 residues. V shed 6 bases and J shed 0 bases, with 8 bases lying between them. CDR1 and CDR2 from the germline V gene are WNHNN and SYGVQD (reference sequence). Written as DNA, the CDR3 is TGCGCCAGCAGCGGACAACTGAACACTGAAGCTTTCTTT. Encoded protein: CASSGQLNTEAFF.

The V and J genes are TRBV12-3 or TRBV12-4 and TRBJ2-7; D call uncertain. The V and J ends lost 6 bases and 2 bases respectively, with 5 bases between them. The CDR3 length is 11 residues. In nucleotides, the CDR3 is TGTGCCAGCAGCGTCGCCTACGAGCAGTACTTC. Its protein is CASSVAYEQYF.

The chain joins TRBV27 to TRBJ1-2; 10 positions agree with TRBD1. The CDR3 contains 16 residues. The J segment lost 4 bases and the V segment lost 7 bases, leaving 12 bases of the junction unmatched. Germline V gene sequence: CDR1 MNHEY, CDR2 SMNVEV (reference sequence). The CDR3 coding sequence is TGTGCCAGCACCAAGAGACCGGGACAGGGGATCTATGGCTACACCTTC. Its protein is CASTKRPGQGIYGYTF.

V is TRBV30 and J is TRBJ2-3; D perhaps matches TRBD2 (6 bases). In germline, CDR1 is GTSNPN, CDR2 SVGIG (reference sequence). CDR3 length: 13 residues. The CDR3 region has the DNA TGTGCTTGGCGTACGGGAGCTGCAGATACGCAGTATTTT. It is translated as CAWRTGAADTQYF.

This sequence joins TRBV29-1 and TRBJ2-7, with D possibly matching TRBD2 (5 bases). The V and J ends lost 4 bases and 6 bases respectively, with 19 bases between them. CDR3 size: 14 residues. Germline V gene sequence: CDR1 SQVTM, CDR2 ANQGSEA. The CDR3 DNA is TGCAGCGTTGGCAAAGGTGGCGGAGGCAGCGAGCAGTACTTC. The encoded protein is CSVGKGGGGSEQYF.

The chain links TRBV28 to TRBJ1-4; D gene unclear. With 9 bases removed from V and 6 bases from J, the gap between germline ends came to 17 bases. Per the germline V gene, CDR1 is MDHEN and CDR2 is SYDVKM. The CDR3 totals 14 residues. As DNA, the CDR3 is TGTGCCAGGGTACGGACGGGGTCCCATGAAAAACTGTTTTTT. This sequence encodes CARVRTGSHEKLFF.

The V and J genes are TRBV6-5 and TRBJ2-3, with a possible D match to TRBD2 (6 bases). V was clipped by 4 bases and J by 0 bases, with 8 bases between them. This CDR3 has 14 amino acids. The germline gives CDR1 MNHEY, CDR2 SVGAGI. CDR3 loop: CASSSGLSTDTQYF. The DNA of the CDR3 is TGTGCCAGCAGTTCGGGACTCAGCACAGATACGCAGTATTTT.

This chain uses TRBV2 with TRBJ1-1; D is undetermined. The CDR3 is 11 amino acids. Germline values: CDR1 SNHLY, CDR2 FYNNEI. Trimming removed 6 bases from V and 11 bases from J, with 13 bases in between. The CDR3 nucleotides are TGTGCCAGCAGATCAGACTTGTGGGCTTTCTTT. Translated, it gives CASRSDLWAFF.

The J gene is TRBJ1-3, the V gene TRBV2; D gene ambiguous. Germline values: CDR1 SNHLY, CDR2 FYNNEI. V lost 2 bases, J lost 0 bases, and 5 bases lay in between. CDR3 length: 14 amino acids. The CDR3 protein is CASSESISGNTIYF. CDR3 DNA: TGTGCCAGCAGTGAATCCATCTCTGGAAACACCATATATTTT.

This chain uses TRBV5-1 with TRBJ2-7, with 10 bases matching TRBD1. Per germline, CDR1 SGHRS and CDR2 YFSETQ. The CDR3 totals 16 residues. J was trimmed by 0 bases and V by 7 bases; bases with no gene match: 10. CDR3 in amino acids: CASRPGTGEGSYEQYF. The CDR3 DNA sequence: TGCGCCAGCCGTCCCGGGACAGGGGAAGGCTCCTACGAGCAGTACTTC.

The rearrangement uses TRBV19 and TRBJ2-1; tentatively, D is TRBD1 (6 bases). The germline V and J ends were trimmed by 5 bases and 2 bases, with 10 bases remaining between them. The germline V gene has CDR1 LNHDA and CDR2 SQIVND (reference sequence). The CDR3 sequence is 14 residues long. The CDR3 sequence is CASSYGTPYNEQFF. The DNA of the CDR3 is TGTGCCAGTAGTTACGGGACACCCTACAATGAGCAGTTCTTC.

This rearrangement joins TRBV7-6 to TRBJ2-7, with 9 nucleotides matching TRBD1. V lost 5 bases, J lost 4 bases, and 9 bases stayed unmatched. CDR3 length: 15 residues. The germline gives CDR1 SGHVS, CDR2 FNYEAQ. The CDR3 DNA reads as TGTGCCAGCAGCCTAGGGGGACAGGGAACTTACGAGCAGTACTTC. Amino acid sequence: CASSLGGQGTYEQYF.

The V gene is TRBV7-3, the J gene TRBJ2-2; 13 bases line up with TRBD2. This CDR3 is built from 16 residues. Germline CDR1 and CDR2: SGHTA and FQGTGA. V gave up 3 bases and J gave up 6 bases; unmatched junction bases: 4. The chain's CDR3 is CASSLRTSGSSGELFF. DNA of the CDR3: TGTGCCAGCAGCTTGAGGACTAGCGGGAGCTCCGGGGAGCTGTTTTTT.

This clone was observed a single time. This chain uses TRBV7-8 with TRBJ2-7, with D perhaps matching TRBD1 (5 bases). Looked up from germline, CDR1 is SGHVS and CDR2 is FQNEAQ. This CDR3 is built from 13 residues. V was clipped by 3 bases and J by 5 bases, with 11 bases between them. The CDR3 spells CASSFRGRDEQYF. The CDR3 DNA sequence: TGTGCCAGCAGCTTTAGGGGCCGCGACGAGCAGTACTTC.

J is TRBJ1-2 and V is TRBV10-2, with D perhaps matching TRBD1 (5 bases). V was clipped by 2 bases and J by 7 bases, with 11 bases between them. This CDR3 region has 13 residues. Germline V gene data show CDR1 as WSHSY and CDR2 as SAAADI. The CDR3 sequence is CASSEGAGIGYTF. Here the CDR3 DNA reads TGCGCCAGCAGTGAGGGGGCAGGTATTGGCTACACCTTC.

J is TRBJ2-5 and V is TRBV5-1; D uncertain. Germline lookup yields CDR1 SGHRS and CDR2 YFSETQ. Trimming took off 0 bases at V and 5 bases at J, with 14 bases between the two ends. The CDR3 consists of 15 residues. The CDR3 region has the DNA TGCGCCAGCAGCTTGGCCAACGAGGTTGGGGAGACCCAGTACTTC. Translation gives CASSLANEVGETQYF. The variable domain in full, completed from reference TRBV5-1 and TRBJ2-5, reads KAGVTQTPRYLIKTRGQQVTLSCSPISGHRSVSWYQQTPGQGLQFLFEYFSETQRNKGNFPGRFSGRQFSNSRSEMNVSTLELGDSALYLCASSLANEVGETQYFGPGTRLLVL.

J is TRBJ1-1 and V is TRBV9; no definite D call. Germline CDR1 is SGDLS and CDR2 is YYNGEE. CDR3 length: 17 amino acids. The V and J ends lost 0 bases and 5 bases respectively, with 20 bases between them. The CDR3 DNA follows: TGTGCCAGCAGCGTAGATATATTTGACGGCTCGCGGACTGAAGCTTTCTTT. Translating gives CASSVDIFDGSRTEAFF.

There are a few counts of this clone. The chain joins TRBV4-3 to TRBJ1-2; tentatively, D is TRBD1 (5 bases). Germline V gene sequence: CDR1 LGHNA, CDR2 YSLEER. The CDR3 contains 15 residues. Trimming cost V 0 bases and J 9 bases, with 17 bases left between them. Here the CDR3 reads CASSQEQAPGLSYTF. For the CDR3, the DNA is TGCGCCAGCAGCCAAGAACAGGCGCCAGGTCTAAGCTACACCTTC.

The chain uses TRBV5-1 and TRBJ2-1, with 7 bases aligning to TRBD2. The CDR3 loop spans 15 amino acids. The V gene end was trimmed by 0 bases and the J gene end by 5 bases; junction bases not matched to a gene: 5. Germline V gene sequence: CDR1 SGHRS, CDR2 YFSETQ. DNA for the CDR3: TGCGCCAGCAGCTTGGGCTGGGGGGGAAACAATGAGCAGTTCTTC. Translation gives CASSLGWGGNNEQFF.

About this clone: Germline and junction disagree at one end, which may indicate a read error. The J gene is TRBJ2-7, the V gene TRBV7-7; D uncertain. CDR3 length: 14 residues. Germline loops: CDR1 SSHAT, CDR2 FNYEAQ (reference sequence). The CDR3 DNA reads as TGTGCTAGCAGCTTAGCCTTCCCCCCCCAGGTGCAGTACTTC. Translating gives CASSLAFPPQVQYF.

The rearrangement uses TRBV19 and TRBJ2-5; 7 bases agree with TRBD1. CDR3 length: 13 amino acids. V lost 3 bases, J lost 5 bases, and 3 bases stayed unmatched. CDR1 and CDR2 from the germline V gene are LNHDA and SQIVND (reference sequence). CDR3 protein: CASSINRGETQYF. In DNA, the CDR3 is TGTGCCAGTAGTATTAACAGGGGTGAGACCCAGTACTTC.